These 17 T cell receptor beta chains came from one sample sequenced in a study of shared clonotypes between healthy human individuals. Naive CD8 cells comprised CD45RO-negative, CCR7-positively selected cells, excluding terminally differentiated effector memory CD45RA+ cells. Assay: immunoSEQ multiplex PCR; the TCRdb copy retains only in-frame clones and omits some. The data hold some 2.1 million clones, with just under 95% observed a single time. Material for sequencing was naive CD8+ T cells from PBMCs. Receptors were obtained from a man younger than 35 in good health. Some clones in this sample may be carry-over from other donors' samples.

The genes are TRBV27 and TRBJ2-1; no clear D gene. V was cut by 2 bases and J by 2 bases, with 10 bases left in between. CDR1 is MNHEY and CDR2 is SMNVEV in the germline V gene (reference sequence). This CDR3 has 15 residues. The CDR3: CASSLSRSPYNEQFF. In nucleotides, the CDR3 is TGTGCCAGCAGTTTAAGCCGGAGCCCCTACAATGAGCAGTTCTTC.

About this clone itself: Other DNA sequences in the same sample also yield this CDR3. J is TRBJ2-5 and V is TRBV7-9; D is unresolved. The CDR3 runs to 13 residues. Trimming left V 0 bases short and J 2 bases short, with 4 bases between. Germline V CDR1 and CDR2: SEHNR, FQNEAQ (reference sequence). In DNA form, the CDR3 reads TGTGCCAGCAGCTTAGCGGTTCAAGAGACCCAGTACTTC. This encodes CASSLAVQETQYF.

The chain joins TRBV6-1 to TRBJ2-7; D not resolved. Germline CDR1 MNHNS, CDR2 SASEGT. The V and J ends lost 2 bases and 4 bases respectively, with 12 bases between them. The CDR3 spans 14 residues. CDR3 bases: TGTGCCAGCAGTGAATTTGGCACCTCTTACGAGCAGTACTTC. Translated, it gives CASSEFGTSYEQYF.

This clone was counted once. The V and J genes are TRBV27 and TRBJ2-7; tentatively, D is TRBD1 or TRBD2 (6 bases each). CDR3 length: 12 residues. Trimming pared 9 bases from V and 6 bases from J, leaving 15 bases between. CDR1 is MNHEY, CDR2 SMNVEV, per germline (reference sequence). CDR3 region: CASRGASGEQYF. CDR3 in DNA: TGTGCCAGTAGGGGGGCCAGCGGCGAGCAGTACTTC.

The V call is TRBV25-1, the J call TRBJ1-1; 7 bases are shared with TRBD1. The CDR3 is 14 residues long. The V segment lost 6 bases and the J segment 5 bases; nucleotides outside the gene matches: 9. CDR1 MGHDK and CDR2 SYGVNS come from the germline V gene. Written as DNA, the CDR3 is TGTGCCAGCAGCGAGACAGGGCGGGGAACTGAAGCTTTCTTT. Translating it yields CASSETGRGTEAFF.

The rearrangement uses TRBV7-3 and TRBJ2-6, with TRBD1 matching over 9 bases. The CDR3 runs 19 residues. CDR1 and CDR2 (germline): SGHTA, FQGTGA. J gave up 0 bases and V 1 base, and 7 bases lay outside the gene matches. Here the CDR3 DNA reads TGTGCCAGCAGCTTAATCGGGACAGGGATACTCTCTGGGGCCAACGTCCTGACTTTC. Protein product: CASSLIGTGILSGANVLTF.

The chain is built from TRBV11-2 and TRBJ1-1; D remains unclear. The V and J ends lost 5 bases and 0 bases respectively, with 10 bases between them. This CDR3 comprises 14 residues. Germline V lookup: CDR1 SGHAT, CDR2 FQNNGV. CDR3 coding DNA: TGTGCCAGCAGCCACCAGTTACTGAACACTGAAGCTTTCTTT. As protein: CASSHQLLNTEAFF.

V and J are TRBV6-1 and TRBJ1-2, with 8 bases identical to TRBD1. V was clipped by 5 bases and J by 2 bases; unmatched bases: 7. CDR1 is MNHNS, CDR2 SASEGT, per germline. There are 15 residues in the CDR3. The CDR3 bases are TGTGCCAGCAGTCCCACAGGGGGTCCCAACTATGGCTACACCTTC. Protein: CASSPTGGPNYGYTF.

A single count supports this clone. This sequence joins TRBV7-2 and TRBJ1-2; D not certain. The CDR3 is 14 amino acids. Per germline, CDR1 SGHTA and CDR2 FQGNSA. Trimming shortened V by 1 base and J by 5 bases, and 11 bases separated the two germline ends. This chain's CDR3 is CASSLGLADYGYTF. As DNA, the CDR3 is TGTGCCAGCAGCTTAGGTCTAGCCGATTATGGCTACACCTTC.

J is TRBJ2-5 and V is TRBV6-6; D not certain. V lost 3 bases and J lost 0, with 5 bases in between. The CDR3 has 13 amino acids. Germline-derived CDR1 and CDR2 are MNHNY and SVGAGI (reference sequence). The DNA for the CDR3 is TGTGCCAGCAGTTATCCGGACCAAGAGACCCAGTACTTC. Encoded protein: CASSYPDQETQYF.

The chain carries TRBV5-5 and TRBJ1-1; D is unclear. Looked up from germline, CDR1 is SGHKS and CDR2 is YYEKEE (reference sequence). The V and J ends lost 1 base and 1 base respectively, with 8 bases between them. The CDR3 length is 14 residues. The CDR3 DNA is TGTGCCAGCAGCTTGTCTACCAGGAACACTGAAGCTTTCTTT. It translates to CASSLSTRNTEAFF.

V gene TRBV9 combines with J gene TRBJ2-7; TRBD1 aligns across 9 bases. This CDR3 is built from 15 residues. Germline V gives CDR1 SGDLS, CDR2 YYNGEE. J lost 5 bases, V lost 3 bases, and 9 bases had no gene match. This chain's CDR3 is CASSAAGTGLNEQYF. CDR3 DNA: TGTGCCAGCAGCGCCGCGGGGACAGGGTTGAACGAGCAGTACTTC.

The CDR3 nucleotides read TGTGCCAGCATCAAGGACAGGGACAGCTATGGCTACACCTTC. Amino acid sequence: CASIKDRDSYGYTF. This chain joins TRBV11-2 and TRBJ1-2; 8 nucleotides line up with TRBD1. The germline V gene encodes CDR1 SGHAT and CDR2 FQNNGV. The CDR3 length is 14 residues. The ends lost 7 bases at V and 4 bases at J; junction bases unmatched: 8.

This clone was seen a few times. Distinct nucleotide sequences in the sample also encode this CDR3. V usage is TRBV28 and J usage is TRBJ2-7, with D possibly TRBD2 on 7 matching bases. Germline V gene sequence: CDR1 MDHEN, CDR2 SYDVKM. The CDR3 totals 14 residues. The germline V and J ends were trimmed by 3 bases and 2 bases, with 11 bases remaining between them. CDR3 sequence reads: CASSLQGTTYEQYF. CDR3 nucleotide sequence: TGTGCCAGCAGTTTGCAGGGGACTACCTACGAGCAGTACTTC.

The rearrangement joins TRBV27 to TRBJ1-1; 9 bases align to TRBD1. In germline, CDR1 is MNHEY, CDR2 SMNVEV (reference sequence). The trim removed 4 bases at V and 4 bases at J, leaving 4 bases unmatched. The CDR3 runs 14 residues. CDR3 in DNA: TGTGCCAGCAGTTCGACAGGGGGTTTCACTGAAGCTTTCTTT. Its translation: CASSSTGGFTEAFF.

This chain connects TRBV29-1 to TRBJ2-1, with 10 bases identical to TRBD2. V shed 7 bases and J 5 bases; nucleotides not matched to a gene: 8. The CDR3 sequence is 14 residues long. Germline CDR1 and CDR2: SQVTM and ANQGSEA. The DNA of the CDR3 is TGCAGCGGTTTAGCGGGAGGCCATGACAATGAGCAGTTCTTC. This codes for CSGLAGGHDNEQFF.

J is TRBJ2-1 and V is TRBV5-1; D is perhaps TRBD1 (6 bases). The V gene lost 2 bases and the J gene lost 0 bases, with 12 bases spanning the gap. Germline V gene sequence: CDR1 SGHRS, CDR2 YFSETQ. The CDR3 loop spans 16 amino acids. The CDR3 DNA sequence: TGCGCCAGCAGCTTTTATCCACAGGGCTCCTACAATGAGCAGTTCTTC. This encodes CASSFYPQGSYNEQFF. Based on the CDR3 plus reference TRBV5-1 and TRBJ2-1, the full variable domain is KAGVTQTPRYLIKTRGQQVTLSCSPISGHRSVSWYQQTPGQGLQFLFEYFSETQRNKGNFPGRFSGRQFSNSRSEMNVSTLELGDSALYLCASSFYPQGSYNEQFFGPGTRLTVL.